This T cell receptor beta chain emerged from a study of blood T cell repertoires in COVID-19. The wider study: Both acute and convalescent COVID-19 samples were obtained from the United States, Italy and Spain. T cells, B-cell-depleted T cells, or PBMCs provided the cDNA or gDNA that served as material.

CDR1 is SEHNR, CDR2 FQNEAQ, per germline (reference sequence). V shed 3 bases and J 3 bases; nucleotides not matched to a gene: 7. The CDR3 runs 15 residues. As processed by the authors: Researchers report that nucleated cell counts were estimated from reference gene primer amplification. Clones were sequenced by immunoSEQ multiplex PCR, and TCRdb holds only the in-frame ones, with some missing. V, J and clone size are taken as reported in that table, and D and trimming were inferred from the DNA itself. Here the sample spans approximately 150,000 clones, about nine tenths being singletons. The sequence was collected from a man in his sixties with active or convalescent COVID-19. Source material: peripheral blood. The chain has TRBV7-9 and TRBJ2-5, with 7 bases matching TRBD2. CDR3: CASSFEREAKETQYF. DNA for the CDR3: TGTGCCAGCAGCTTCGAGCGGGAAGCAAAAGAGACCCAGTACTTC.